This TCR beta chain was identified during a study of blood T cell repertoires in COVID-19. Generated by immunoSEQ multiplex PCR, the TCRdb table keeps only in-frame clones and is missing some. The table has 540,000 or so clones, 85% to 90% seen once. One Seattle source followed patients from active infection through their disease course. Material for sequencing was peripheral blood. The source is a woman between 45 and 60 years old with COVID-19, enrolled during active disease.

The chain's CDR3 is CASSQDPRGVLQDEKLFF. In DNA, the CDR3 is TGCGCCAGCAGCCAAGATCCCCGCGGGGTCCTCCAGGATGAAAAACTGTTTTTT. V and J are TRBV4-1 and TRBJ1-4; D remains ambiguous. CDR1 is MGHRA, CDR2 YSYEKL, per germline. The V gene lost 0 bases and the J gene lost 6 bases, with 20 bases spanning the gap. The CDR3 runs to 18 residues.